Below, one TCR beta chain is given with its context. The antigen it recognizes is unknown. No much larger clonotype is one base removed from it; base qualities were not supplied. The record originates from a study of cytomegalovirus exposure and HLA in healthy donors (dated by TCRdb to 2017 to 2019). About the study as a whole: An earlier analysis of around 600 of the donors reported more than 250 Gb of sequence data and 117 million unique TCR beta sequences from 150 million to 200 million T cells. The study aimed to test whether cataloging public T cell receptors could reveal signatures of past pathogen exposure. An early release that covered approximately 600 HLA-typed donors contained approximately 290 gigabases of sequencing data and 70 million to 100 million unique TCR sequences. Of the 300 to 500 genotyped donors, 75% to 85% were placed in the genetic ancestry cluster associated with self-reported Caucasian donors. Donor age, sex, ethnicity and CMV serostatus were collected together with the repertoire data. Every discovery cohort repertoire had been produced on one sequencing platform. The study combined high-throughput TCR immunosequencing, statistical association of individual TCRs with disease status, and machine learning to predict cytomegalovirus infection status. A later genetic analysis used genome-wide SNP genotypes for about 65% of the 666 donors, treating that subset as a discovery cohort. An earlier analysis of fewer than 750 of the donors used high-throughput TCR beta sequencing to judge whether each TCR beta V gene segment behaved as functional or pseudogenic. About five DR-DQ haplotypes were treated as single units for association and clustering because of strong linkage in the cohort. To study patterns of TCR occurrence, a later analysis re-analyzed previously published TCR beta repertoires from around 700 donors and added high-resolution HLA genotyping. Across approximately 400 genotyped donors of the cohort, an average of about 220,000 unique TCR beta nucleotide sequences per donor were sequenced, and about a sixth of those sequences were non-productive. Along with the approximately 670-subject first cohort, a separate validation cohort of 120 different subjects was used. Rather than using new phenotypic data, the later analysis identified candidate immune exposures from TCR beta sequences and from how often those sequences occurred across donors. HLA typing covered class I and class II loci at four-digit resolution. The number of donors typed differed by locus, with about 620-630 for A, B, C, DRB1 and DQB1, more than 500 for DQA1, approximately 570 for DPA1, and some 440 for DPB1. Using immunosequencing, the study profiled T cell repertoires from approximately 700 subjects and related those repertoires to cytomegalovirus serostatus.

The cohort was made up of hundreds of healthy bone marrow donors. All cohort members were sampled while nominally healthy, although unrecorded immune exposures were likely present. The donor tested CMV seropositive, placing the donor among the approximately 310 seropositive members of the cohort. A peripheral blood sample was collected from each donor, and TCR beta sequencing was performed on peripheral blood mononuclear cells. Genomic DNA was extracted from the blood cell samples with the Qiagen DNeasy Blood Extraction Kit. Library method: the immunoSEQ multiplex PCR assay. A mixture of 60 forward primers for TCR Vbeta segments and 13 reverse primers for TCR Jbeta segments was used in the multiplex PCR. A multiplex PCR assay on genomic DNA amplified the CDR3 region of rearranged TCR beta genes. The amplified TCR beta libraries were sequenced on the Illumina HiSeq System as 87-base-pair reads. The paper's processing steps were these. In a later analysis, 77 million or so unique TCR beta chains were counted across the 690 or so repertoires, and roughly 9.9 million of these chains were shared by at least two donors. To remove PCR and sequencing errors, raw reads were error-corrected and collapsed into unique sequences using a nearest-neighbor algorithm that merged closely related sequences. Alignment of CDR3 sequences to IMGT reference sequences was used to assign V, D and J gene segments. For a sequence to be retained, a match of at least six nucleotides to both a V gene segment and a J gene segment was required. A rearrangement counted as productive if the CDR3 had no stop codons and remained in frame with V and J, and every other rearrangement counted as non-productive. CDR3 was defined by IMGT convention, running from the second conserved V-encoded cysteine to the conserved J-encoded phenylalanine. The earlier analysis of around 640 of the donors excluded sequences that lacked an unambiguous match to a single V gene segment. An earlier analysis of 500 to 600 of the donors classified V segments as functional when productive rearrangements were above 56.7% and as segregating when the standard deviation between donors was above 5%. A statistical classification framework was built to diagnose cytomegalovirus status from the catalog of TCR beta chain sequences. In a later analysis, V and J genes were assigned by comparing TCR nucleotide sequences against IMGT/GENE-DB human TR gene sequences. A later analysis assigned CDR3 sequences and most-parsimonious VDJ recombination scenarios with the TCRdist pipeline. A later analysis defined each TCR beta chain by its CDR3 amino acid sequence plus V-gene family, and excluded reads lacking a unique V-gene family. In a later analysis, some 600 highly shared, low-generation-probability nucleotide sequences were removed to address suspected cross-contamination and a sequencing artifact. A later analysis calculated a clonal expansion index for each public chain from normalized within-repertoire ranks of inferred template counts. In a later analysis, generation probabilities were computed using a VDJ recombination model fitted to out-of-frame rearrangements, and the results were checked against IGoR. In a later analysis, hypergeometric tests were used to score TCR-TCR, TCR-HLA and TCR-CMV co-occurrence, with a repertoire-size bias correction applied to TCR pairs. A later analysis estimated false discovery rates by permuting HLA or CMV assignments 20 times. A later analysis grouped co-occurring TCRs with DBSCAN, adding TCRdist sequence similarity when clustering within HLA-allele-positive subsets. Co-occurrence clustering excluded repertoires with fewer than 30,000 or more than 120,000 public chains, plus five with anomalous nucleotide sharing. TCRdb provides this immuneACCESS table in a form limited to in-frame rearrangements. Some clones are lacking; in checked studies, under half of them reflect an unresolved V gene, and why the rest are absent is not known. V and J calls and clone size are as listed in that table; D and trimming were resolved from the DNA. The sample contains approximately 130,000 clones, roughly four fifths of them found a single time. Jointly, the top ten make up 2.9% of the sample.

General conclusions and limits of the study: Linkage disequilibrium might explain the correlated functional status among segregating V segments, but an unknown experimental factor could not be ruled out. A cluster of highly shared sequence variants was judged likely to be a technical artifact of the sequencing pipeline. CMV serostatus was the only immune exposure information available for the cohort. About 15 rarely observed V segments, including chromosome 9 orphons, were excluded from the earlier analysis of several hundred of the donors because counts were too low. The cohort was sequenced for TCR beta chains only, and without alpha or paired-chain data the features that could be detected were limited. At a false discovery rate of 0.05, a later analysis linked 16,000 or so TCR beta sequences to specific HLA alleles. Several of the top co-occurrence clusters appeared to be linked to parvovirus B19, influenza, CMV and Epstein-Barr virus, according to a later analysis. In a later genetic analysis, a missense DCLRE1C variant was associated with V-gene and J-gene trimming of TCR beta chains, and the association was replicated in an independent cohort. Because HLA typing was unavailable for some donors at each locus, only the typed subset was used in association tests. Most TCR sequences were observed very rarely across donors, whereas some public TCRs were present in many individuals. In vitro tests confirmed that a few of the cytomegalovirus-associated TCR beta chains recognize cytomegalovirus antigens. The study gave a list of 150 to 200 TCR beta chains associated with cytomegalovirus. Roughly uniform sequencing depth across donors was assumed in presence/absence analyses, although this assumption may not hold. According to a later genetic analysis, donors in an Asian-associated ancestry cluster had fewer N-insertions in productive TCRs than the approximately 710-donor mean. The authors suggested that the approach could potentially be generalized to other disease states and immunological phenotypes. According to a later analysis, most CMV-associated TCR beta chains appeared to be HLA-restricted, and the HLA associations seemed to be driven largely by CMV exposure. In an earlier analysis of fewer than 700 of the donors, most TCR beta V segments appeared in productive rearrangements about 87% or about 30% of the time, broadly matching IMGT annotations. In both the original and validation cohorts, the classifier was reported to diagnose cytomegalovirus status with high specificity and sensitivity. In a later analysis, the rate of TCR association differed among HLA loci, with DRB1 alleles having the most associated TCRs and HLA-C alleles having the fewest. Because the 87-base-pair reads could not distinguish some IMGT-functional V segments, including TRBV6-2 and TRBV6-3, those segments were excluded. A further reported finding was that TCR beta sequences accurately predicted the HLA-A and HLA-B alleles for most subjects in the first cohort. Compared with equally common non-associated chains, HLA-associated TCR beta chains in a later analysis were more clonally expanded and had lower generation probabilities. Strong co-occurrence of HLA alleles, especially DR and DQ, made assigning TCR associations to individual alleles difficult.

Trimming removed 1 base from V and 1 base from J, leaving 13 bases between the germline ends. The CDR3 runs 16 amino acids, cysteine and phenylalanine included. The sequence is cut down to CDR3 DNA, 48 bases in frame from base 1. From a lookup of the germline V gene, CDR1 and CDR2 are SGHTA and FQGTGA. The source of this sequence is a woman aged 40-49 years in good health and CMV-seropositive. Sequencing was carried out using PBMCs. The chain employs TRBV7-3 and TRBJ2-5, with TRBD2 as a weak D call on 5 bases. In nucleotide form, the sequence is TGTGCCAGCAGCTTAATTGGGAGCCCGACCCAAGAGACCCAGTACTTC. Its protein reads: CASSLIGSPTQETQYF. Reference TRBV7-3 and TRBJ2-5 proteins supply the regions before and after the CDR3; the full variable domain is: GAGVSQTPSNKVTEKGKYVELRCDPISGHTALYWYRQSLGQGPEFLIYFQGTGAADDSGLPNDRFFAVRPEGSVSTLKIQRTERGDSAVYLCASSLIGSPTQETQYFGPGTRLLVL.